This entry lists 21 T cell receptor beta chains sequenced from one sample in a study of blood T cell repertoires in COVID-19. Only in-frame clones appear in the TCRdb table, and some are missing; sequencing was by immunoSEQ multiplex PCR. The data contain 55,000 to 85,000 clones, 90% of them singletons. Sequenced material: peripheral blood. These receptors were collected from a woman aged 18-29 years with acute or convalescent COVID-19.

The chain combines TRBV6-1 with TRBJ1-2; D is unclear. V dropped 2 bases and J dropped 4 bases, with 11 bases sitting between them. Germline-derived CDR1 and CDR2 are MNHNS and SASEGT. This CDR3 comprises 14 residues. CDR3 in amino acids: CASSERGLTYGYTF. In nucleotides, the CDR3 is TGTGCCAGCAGTGAACGAGGGTTAACCTATGGCTACACCTTC.

This chain links TRBV28 with TRBJ2-2, with 10 bases identical to TRBD1. This CDR3 is 15 amino acids long. CDR1 MDHEN and CDR2 SYDVKM come from the germline V gene. V lost 5 bases, J lost 3 bases, and 3 bases stayed unmatched. CDR3: CASSRTGGYTGELFF. The CDR3 DNA reads as TGTGCCAGCAGTCGGACAGGGGGGTACACCGGGGAGCTGTTTTTT.

The chain joins TRBV19 to TRBJ1-5, with D possibly being TRBD1 (6 bases). Trimming took off 5 bases at V and 3 bases at J, with 11 bases between the two ends. Germline V lookup: CDR1 LNHDA, CDR2 SQIVND (reference sequence). The CDR3 totals 14 residues. CDR3 DNA sequence: TGTGCCAGTAGTCCAGGACAGATCAATCAGCCCCAGCATTTT. Its protein is CASSPGQINQPQHF.

This rearrangement joins TRBV28 to TRBJ1-1; D may be TRBD1 (5 bases). Germline assignment: CDR1 MDHEN and CDR2 SYDVKM. This CDR3 comprises 13 residues. Deletions cut 3 bases from V and 4 bases from J, with 9 bases between. The CDR3 region is CASSLQGVTEAFF. The CDR3, as DNA: TGTGCCAGCAGTTTGCAGGGTGTCACTGAAGCTTTCTTT.

This chain connects TRBV4-1 to TRBJ2-7, with TRBD1 matching 10 bases. The CDR3 covers 15 residues. Looked up from germline, CDR1 is MGHRA and CDR2 is YSYEKL. The trim removed 4 bases at V and 3 bases at J, leaving 6 bases unmatched. For the CDR3, the DNA is TGCGCCAGCAGCCTTGGGGACAGGGGATTCTACGAGCAGTACTTC. This sequence encodes CASSLGDRGFYEQYF.

The rearrangement joins TRBV11-2 to TRBJ2-7; D is perhaps TRBD2 (5 bases). Trimming removed 3 bases at V and 5 bases at J, with 14 bases between. Germline CDR1 reads SGHAT; CDR2 reads FQNNGV. The CDR3 has 14 amino acids. The CDR3 here is CASSLTTTGNEQYF. In nucleotides, the CDR3 is TGTGCCAGCAGCTTGACAACAACGGGAAACGAGCAGTACTTC. Variable domain in full (rest from reference TRBV11-2 and TRBJ2-7): EAGVAQSPRYKIIEKRQSVAFWCNPISGHATLYWYQQILGQGPKLLIQFQNNGVVDDSQLPKDRFSAERLKGVDSTLKIQPAKLEDSAVYLCASSLTTTGNEQYFGPGTRLTVT.

CDR3 sequence: CASSPGAGGTYGYTF. CDR3 DNA sequence: TGCGCCAGCAGCCCAGGGGCGGGGGGTACTTATGGCTACACCTTC. This sequence joins TRBV5-1 and TRBJ1-2; tentatively, D is TRBD1 (6 bases). V was pared by 4 bases and J by 5 bases, with 18 bases between. The CDR3 sequence is 15 residues long. Germline V gene lookup returns CDR1 SGHRS and CDR2 YFSETQ. The whole variable domain, filled in from reference TRBV5-1 and TRBJ1-2, reads KAGVTQTPRYLIKTRGQQVTLSCSPISGHRSVSWYQQTPGQGLQFLFEYFSETQRNKGNFPGRFSGRQFSNSRSEMNVSTLELGDSALYLCASSPGAGGTYGYTFGSGTRLTVV.

The chain uses TRBV5-4 and TRBJ1-2; 9 nucleotides line up with TRBD1. The CDR3 sequence is 14 residues long. V shed 4 bases, J shed 6 bases, and the junction held 7 bases outside the gene matches. Germline lookup yields CDR1 SGHNT and CDR2 YYREEE (reference sequence). The CDR3 coding sequence is TGTGCCAGCAGCGATACACAGGGGGCTGATGGCTACACCTTC. Its protein product is CASSDTQGADGYTF.

A single count supports this clone. The same CDR3 also results from other DNA sequences found in this sample. The chain recombines TRBV28 with TRBJ2-3, with TRBD2 matching 8 bases. The CDR3 length is 15 residues. The germline V gene has CDR1 MDHEN and CDR2 SYDVKM. The V segment lost 2 bases and the J segment 2 bases; nucleotides outside the gene matches: 3. CDR3 bases: TGTGCCAGCAGTTTACCTAGCGGGCTCACAGATACGCAGTATTTT. It translates to CASSLPSGLTDTQYF.

The chain recombines TRBV18 with TRBJ1-3; D call uncertain. CDR3 size: 15 residues. Trimming took off 5 bases at V and 0 bases at J, with 11 bases between the two ends. The germline V gene has CDR1 KGHSH and CDR2 LQKENI. The CDR3 region is CASSTGSYSGNTIYF. The CDR3 nucleotides read TGTGCCAGCTCAACCGGGAGCTACTCTGGAAACACCATATATTTT.

Within the sample, this clone is medium-sized (0.01 to 0.1%). This chain joins TRBV7-6 and TRBJ1-3; 7 nucleotides line up with TRBD1. The CDR3 has 14 amino acids. V lost 5 bases, J lost 1 base, and 2 bases stayed unmatched. Germline V gives CDR1 SGHVS, CDR2 FNYEAQ. The CDR3 DNA follows: TGTGCCAGCAGCGACAGGGTTTCTGGAAACACCATATATTTT. It yields the protein CASSDRVSGNTIYF.

The chain employs TRBV7-2 and TRBJ1-1, with 7 bases lining up with TRBD1. The V and J ends lost 6 bases and 8 bases, in that order; junction bases with no gene match: 9. CDR1 and CDR2 (germline): SGHTA, FQGNSA. The CDR3 sequence is 13 residues long. CDR3 in amino acids: CASSQEGQREAFF. The CDR3 nucleotides are TGTGCCAGCAGTCAAGAGGGACAGCGAGAAGCTTTCTTT.

V usage is TRBV18 and J usage is TRBJ1-2; D not resolved. Trimming removed 1 base at V and 3 bases at J, with 18 bases between. The V gene's germline CDR1 is KGHSH and CDR2 LQKENI. The CDR3 sequence is 17 residues long. The CDR3: CASSPLISRTDYYGYTF. For the CDR3, the DNA is TGTGCCAGCTCACCACTCATCTCACGGACTGATTACTATGGCTACACCTTC.

This chain links TRBV9 with TRBJ1-1; the D gene is possibly TRBD1 (5 bases). V lost 4 bases and J 0 bases, leaving 13 bases between the germline ends. Germline CDR1 is SGDLS and CDR2 is YYNGEE. This CDR3 is built from 15 residues. CDR3 sequence reads: CASSYLDTVNTEAFF. The CDR3 bases are TGTGCCAGCAGCTACCTGGACACGGTGAACACTGAAGCTTTCTTT.

The J gene is TRBJ2-2, the V gene TRBV5-1; D possibly corresponds to TRBD2 (6 bases). Germline V lookup: CDR1 SGHRS, CDR2 YFSETQ. There are 16 residues in the CDR3. Trimming pared 0 bases from V and 4 bases from J, leaving 13 bases between. CDR3 sequence: CASSLAGGRGTGELFF. The CDR3 bases are TGCGCCAGCAGCTTGGCCGGGGGACGGGGCACCGGGGAGCTGTTTTTT.

The V gene is TRBV5-1, the J gene TRBJ2-7; 10 bases are shared with TRBD2. The CDR3 spans 15 residues. V shed 3 bases and J 3 bases; nucleotides not matched to a gene: 6. Germline CDR1 is SGHRS and CDR2 is YFSETQ. The CDR3 DNA reads TGCGCCAGCAGCTCGCAGGCTAGCGGGAGCTACGAGCAGTACTTC. It translates to CASSSQASGSYEQYF.

The chain recombines TRBV4-1 with TRBJ1-6, with D possibly TRBD1 on 5 matching bases. CDR3 size: 17 residues. V gave up 2 bases and J gave up 7 bases, with 18 bases separating them. CDR1 is MGHRA, CDR2 YSYEKL, per germline. The CDR3, as DNA: TGCGCCAGCAGCCAACAACTCCAGGGTGTGGGGAATTCACCCCTCCACTTT. Protein product: CASSQQLQGVGNSPLHF.

This clone was found once. The CDR3 here is CASSLGVRVVSGNTIYF. CDR3 DNA sequence: TGTGCCAGCAGCTTAGGGGTCAGGGTCGTCTCTGGAAACACCATATATTTT. The chain links TRBV7-9 to TRBJ1-3, with D maybe TRBD1 (5 bases). The V end lost 1 base, the J end lost 0 bases, and 13 bases lay between the germline ends. This CDR3 has 17 residues. Germline CDR1 SEHNR, CDR2 FQNEAQ (reference sequence).

This clone came up a few times. The chain employs TRBV27 and TRBJ2-2; 11 bases fit TRBD2. The ends lost 6 bases at V and 5 bases at J; junction bases unmatched: 5. In germline, CDR1 is MNHEY, CDR2 SMNVEV (reference sequence). The CDR3 sequence is 15 residues long. The CDR3 here is CASSPGTSGTGELFF. The CDR3 region has the DNA TGTGCCAGCAGCCCGGGGACTAGCGGTACCGGGGAGCTGTTTTTT.

The rearrangement joins TRBV7-9 to TRBJ1-1; no clear D. The germline gives CDR1 SEHNR, CDR2 FQNEAQ (reference sequence). There are 12 residues in the CDR3. Deletions cut 5 bases from V and 10 bases from J, with 14 bases between. In nucleotides, the CDR3 is TGTGCCAGCAGCCCAGATGAGGGTGGAGCTTTCTTT. It translates to CASSPDEGGAFF. Full variable domain (outside the CDR3, taken from reference TRBV7-9 and TRBJ1-1): DTGVSQNPRHKITKRGQNVTFRCDPISEHNRLYWYRQTLGQGPEFLTYFQNEAQLEKSRLLSDRFSAERPKGSFSTLEIQRTEQGDSAMYLCASSPDEGGAFFGQGTRLTVV.

The V gene is TRBV19, the J gene TRBJ1-4; D perhaps matches TRBD1 (5 bases). CDR3 length: 14 residues. V lost 3 bases and J 3 bases, leaving 8 bases between the germline ends. The germline gives CDR1 LNHDA, CDR2 SQIVND (reference sequence). The CDR3 reads CASSIWGANEKLFF. The CDR3 DNA is TGTGCCAGTAGTATTTGGGGGGCTAATGAAAAACTGTTTTTT.